This T cell receptor beta chain was obtained from a study of T cell repertoires in cytomegalovirus infection (dated by TCRdb to the late 2010s). Background on the whole study: Recently identified HLA-C-restricted CMV epitopes, whose presentation resists viral immunomodulation, were targeted by peptide stimulations together with well-studied HLA-B-restricted epitopes. Because public TCR beta signatures pointed to carriage of CMV infection together with the matching HLA type, the HLA type of each donor mattered for the analysis. General study outcomes and caveats: In the ex vivo response, HLA-C-restricted CMV-specific TCR beta clonotypes were dominant, and in two of eight donors the single most frequent clonotype came from this HLA-C-restricted group. Cumulative frequency of public TCR beta family members discriminated carriers of CMV infection plus the relevant HLA type in this cohort and an independent approximately 370-donor cohort.

CDR1 MNHNS and CDR2 SASEGT were looked up in the germline V gene. From the cysteine up to the phenylalanine, the CDR3 has a length of 15 residues. Only the CDR3 portion is preserved as DNA: 45 bases, with reading frame beginning at the first base. The junction shows trimming of 1 base on V and 6 bases on J, plus 13 bases between the germline ends. TCRdb names Illumina HiSeq 1500 as the instrument used. TCRdb handled the public reads itself, with Q25 trimming in fastp and clone calling in MiXCR, and kept productive beta chains. Every distinct CDR3 protein forms one entry, paired with its most common genes and DNA. This sample lists around 340,000 distinct CDR3 sequences; almost 30% were detected once. Around 18% of the sample is taken by the ten largest. This clonotype has just a few counts. Its antigen is unknown. It has no much larger one-base neighbor in the sample; base qualities were not kept. This sample's treatment or condition label indicates: in vitro stimulation with specific CMV peptide epitopes to enrich CMV-specific T cells.

This TCR derives from a human donor in good health (CMV status not recorded). Some clones in this sample may be carry-over from other donors' samples. Here the sequenced sample was cultured PBMCs, taken from culture after CMV antigen stimulation. The chain joins TRBV6-1 to TRBJ1-5; perhaps TRBD1 is the D gene, with 5 bases matching. The encoded CDR3 is CASSEGPEGRQPQHF. The sequenced DNA is TGTGCCAGCAGTGAAGGCCCTGAGGGACGTCAGCCCCAGCATTTT.